This T cell receptor (beta chain) was sequenced in a study of Ad26.COV2.S vaccination and SARS-CoV-2 variants. A word on this clone: Its cognate antigen is unknown.

The table came from immunoSEQ multiplex PCR; TCRdb's copy has only in-frame clones and leaves some out. Of 120,000 to 150,000 clones in the sample, 86% were seen once. General study points: Placebo recipients showed lower spike-specific TCR breadth than vaccinees. Reportedly, after vaccination the spike-specific CD8+ and CD4+ T cell responses displayed substantial breadth. Analyses of TCR breadth and depth may have underestimated total T cell responses. Vaccinees and placebo recipients showed similar non-spike TCR breadth.

The V gene's germline CDR1 is MNHEY and CDR2 SVGEGT. The CDR3 is 13 amino acids. V lost 6 bases and J 2 bases, leaving 10 bases between the germline ends. The genes are TRBV6-2 or TRBV6-3 and TRBJ1-1; D possibly corresponds to TRBD1 (5 bases). This TCR came from a human donor who had recovered from COVID-19. The source was peripheral blood, collected after recovery from COVID-19. The CDR3 DNA follows: TGTGCCAGCAGCTCGGGACCCAACACTGAAGCTTTCTTT. This encodes CASSSGPNTEAFF.